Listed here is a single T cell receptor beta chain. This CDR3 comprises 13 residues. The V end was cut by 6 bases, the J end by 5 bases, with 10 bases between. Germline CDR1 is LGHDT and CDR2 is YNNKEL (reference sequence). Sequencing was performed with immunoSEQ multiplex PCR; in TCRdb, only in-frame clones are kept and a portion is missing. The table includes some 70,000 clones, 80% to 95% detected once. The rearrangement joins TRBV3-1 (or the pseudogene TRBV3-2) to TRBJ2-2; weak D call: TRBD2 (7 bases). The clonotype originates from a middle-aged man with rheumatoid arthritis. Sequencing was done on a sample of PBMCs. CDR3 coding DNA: TGTGCCAGCAGAGGGGGGGGGACCGGGGAGCTGTTTTTT. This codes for CASRGGGTGELFF.